What follows describes a single T cell receptor (beta chain). The CDR3 spans 15 residues. The germline V gene has CDR1 SGHRS and CDR2 YFSETQ. Trimming removed 4 bases from V and 1 base from J; junction bases left unmatched: 4. This entry belongs to a study of blood T cell repertoires in COVID-19. Study-wide context: Whether acute or convalescent, the COVID-19 samples came from the United States, Italy and Spain. Sources were T cells, B-cell-depleted T cells, or PBMCs; the material itself was cDNA or gDNA.

The authors' processing: Using reference gene primer amplification, nucleated cell counts were estimated. Data came from immunoSEQ multiplex PCR; TCRdb stores just in-frame clones and leaves some out. Clone size and V and J calls were adopted from that table, with D and trimming inferred from the DNA. The sample contains 200,000 to 250,000 clones, around 84% of which appear only once. The sample was peripheral blood. V gene TRBV5-1 combines with J gene TRBJ2-2; 7 positions agree with TRBD1. The receptor was derived from a man aged 25 to 40 with active or convalescent COVID-19. The CDR3 is CASSPGTVNTGELFF. In nucleotides, the CDR3 is TGCGCCAGCAGCCCGGGGACAGTGAACACCGGGGAGCTGTTTTTT.